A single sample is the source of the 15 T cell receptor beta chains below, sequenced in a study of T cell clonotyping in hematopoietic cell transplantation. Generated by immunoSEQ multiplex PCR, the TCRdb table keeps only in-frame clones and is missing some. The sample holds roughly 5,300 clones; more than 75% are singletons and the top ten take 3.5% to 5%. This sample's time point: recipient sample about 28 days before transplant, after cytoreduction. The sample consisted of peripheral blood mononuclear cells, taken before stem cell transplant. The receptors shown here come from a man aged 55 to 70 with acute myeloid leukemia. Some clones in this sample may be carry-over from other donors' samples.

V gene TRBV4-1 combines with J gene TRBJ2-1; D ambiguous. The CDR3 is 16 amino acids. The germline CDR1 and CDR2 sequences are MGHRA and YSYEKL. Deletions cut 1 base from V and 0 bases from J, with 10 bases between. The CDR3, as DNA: TGCGCCAGCAGCCAAGTAGGGCTCAGCTCCTACAATGAGCAGTTCTTC. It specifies CASSQVGLSSYNEQFF.

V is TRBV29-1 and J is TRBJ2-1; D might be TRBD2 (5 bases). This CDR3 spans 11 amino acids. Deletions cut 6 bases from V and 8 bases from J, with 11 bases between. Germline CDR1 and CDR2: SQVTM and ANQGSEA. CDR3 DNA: TGCAGCGTGCCGAGGGCTTATGAGCAGTTCTTC. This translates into CSVPRAYEQFF.

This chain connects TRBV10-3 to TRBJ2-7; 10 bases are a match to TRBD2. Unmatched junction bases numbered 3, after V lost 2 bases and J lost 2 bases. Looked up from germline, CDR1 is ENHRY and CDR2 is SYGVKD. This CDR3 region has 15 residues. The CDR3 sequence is CAISEGLAETYEQYF. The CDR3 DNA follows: TGTGCCATCAGTGAGGGACTAGCGGAAACCTACGAGCAGTACTTC.

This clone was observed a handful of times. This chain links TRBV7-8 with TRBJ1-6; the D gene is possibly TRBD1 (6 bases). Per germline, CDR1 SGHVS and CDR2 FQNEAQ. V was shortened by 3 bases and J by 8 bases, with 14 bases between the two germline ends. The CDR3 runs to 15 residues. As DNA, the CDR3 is TGTGCCAGCAGCTTCGGAGACAGGTTCTATTCACCCCTCCACTTT. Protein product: CASSFGDRFYSPLHF.

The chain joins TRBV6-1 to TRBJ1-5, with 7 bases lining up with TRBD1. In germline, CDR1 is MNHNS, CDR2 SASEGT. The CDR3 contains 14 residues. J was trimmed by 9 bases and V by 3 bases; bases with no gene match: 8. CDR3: CASSDSDRAGPQHF. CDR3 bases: TGTGCCAGCAGTGACTCTGACAGGGCTGGGCCCCAGCATTTT.

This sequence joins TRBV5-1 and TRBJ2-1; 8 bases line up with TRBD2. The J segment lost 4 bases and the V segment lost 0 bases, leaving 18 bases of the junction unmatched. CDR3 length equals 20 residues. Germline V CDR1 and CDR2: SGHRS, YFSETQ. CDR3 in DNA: TGCGCCAGCAGCTTGGTTGGTTCCGGGCGGGAGGACGGTATTTACAATGAGCAGTTCTTC. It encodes CASSLVGSGREDGIYNEQFF.

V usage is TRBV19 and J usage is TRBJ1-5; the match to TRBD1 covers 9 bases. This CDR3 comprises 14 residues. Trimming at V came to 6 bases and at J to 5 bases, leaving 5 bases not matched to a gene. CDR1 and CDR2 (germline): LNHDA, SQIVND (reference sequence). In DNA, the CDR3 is TGTGCCAGTAGGGGACAGGGAGTTTATCAGCCCCAGCATTTT. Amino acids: CASRGQGVYQPQHF.

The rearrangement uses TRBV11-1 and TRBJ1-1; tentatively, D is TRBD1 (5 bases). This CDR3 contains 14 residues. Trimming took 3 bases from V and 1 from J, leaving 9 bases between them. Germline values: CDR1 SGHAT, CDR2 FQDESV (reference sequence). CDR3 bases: TGTGCCAGCAGCTTCGCCGACAGGAACACTGAAGCTTTCTTT. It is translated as CASSFADRNTEAFF.

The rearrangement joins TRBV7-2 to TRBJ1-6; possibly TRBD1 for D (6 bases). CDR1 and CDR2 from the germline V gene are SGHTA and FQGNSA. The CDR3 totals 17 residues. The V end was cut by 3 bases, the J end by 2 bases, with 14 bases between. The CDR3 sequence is CASSFSRGSAYNSPLHF. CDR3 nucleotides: TGTGCCAGCAGCTTTAGCAGGGGCTCGGCCTATAATTCACCCCTCCACTTT.

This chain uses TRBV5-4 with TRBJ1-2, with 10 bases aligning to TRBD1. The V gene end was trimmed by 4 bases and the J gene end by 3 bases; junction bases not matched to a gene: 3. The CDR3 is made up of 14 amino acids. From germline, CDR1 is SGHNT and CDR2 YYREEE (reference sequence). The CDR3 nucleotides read TGTGCCAGCAGCACGGACAGGGGGGACTATGGCTACACCTTC. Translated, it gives CASSTDRGDYGYTF.

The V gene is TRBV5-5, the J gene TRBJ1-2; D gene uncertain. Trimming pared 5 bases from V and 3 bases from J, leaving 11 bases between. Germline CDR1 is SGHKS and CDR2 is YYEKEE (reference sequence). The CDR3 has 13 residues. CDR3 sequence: CASSLGRDYGYTF. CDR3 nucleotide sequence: TGTGCCAGCAGTCTGGGCCGGGACTATGGCTACACCTTC.

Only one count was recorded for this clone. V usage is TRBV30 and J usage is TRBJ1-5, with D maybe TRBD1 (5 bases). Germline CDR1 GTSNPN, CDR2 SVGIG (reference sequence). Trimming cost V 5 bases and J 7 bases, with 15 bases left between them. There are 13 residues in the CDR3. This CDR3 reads CAWGTDSKQPQHF. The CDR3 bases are TGTGCCTGGGGGACCGACTCAAAGCAGCCCCAGCATTTT.

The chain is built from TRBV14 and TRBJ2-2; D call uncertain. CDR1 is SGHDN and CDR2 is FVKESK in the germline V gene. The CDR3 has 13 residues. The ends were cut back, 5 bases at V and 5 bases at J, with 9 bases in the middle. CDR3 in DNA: TGTGCCAGCAGCTATTACGAGACCGGGGAGCTGTTTTTT. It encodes CASSYYETGELFF.

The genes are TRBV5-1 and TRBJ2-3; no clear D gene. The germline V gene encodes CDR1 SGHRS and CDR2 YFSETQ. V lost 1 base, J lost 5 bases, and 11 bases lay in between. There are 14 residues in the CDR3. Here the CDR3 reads CASSLTAFLDTQYF. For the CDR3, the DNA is TGCGCCAGCAGCTTGACAGCCTTCCTAGATACGCAGTATTTT.

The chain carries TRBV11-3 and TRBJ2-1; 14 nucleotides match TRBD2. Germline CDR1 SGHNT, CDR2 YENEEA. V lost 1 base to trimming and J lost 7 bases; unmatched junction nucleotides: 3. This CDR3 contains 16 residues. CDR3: CASSLGGTSGSNEQFF. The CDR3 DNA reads TGTGCCAGCAGCTTAGGGGGGACTAGCGGGAGTAATGAGCAGTTCTTC.